A selection of T cell receptor beta chains follows, all from one sample in a study of shared clonotypes between healthy human individuals. The method was immunoSEQ multiplex PCR; TCRdb's version includes in-frame clones alone and lacks a portion of them. The top ten hold 0.13% of the sample, which has about 2 million clones, 85% to 95% seen once. The sample comprised naive CD4+ T cells sorted from blood. Receptors were obtained from a man in his late teens or twenties in good health. Each CDR3 is given with its conserved first and last residue. Each record gives: V gene, clone size, J gene, CDR3 length, D gene, CDR3 protein, CDR3 DNA. The D gene is left open where the match is weak. Part of the rows lack a size; the others show once, few, many or a class for expanded clones.

V: TRBV27; size: -; J: TRBJ2-7; length: 14; D: -; CDR3: CASSLRDGPYEQYF; DNA: TGTGCCAGCAGTTTGCGGGACGGCCCCTACGAGCAGTACTTC
V: TRBV10-3; size: -; J: TRBJ2-3; length: 14; D: -; CDR3: CAISLEMSTDTQYF; DNA: TGTGCCATCAGCCTAGAAATGAGCACAGATACGCAGTATTTT
V: TRBV5-1; size: -; J: TRBJ2-3; length: 12; D: -; CDR3: CASSTPTDTQYF; DNA: TGCGCCAGCAGCACCCCCACAGATACGCAGTATTTT
V: TRBV19; size: -; J: TRBJ2-1; length: 15; D: TRBD2; CDR3: CASSIVASGGTEQFF; DNA: TGTGCCAGTAGTATAGTCGCTAGCGGGGGGACTGAGCAGTTCTTC
V: TRBV6-6; size: -; J: TRBJ1-2; length: 15; D: TRBD1; CDR3: CASSYLQGQGYGYTF; DNA: TGTGCCAGCAGTTACCTACAGGGGCAGGGCTATGGCTACACCTTC
V: TRBV10-3; size: once; J: TRBJ2-5; length: 15; D: TRBD2; CDR3: CAISASRLAVETQYF; DNA: TGTGCCATCAGTGCTAGTCGACTAGCTGTAGAGACCCAGTACTTC
V: TRBV7-2; size: -; J: TRBJ2-7; length: 14; D: -; CDR3: CASSLAGLSYEQYF; DNA: TGTGCCAGCAGCTTAGCGGGACTCTCATACGAGCAGTACTTC
V: TRBV7-9; size: -; J: TRBJ2-3; length: 16; D: -; CDR3: CASSLAPGGTTDTQYF; DNA: TGTGCCAGCAGCTTAGCTCCCGGGGGTACCACAGATACGCAGTATTTT
V: TRBV30; size: -; J: TRBJ2-7; length: 10; D: -; CDR3: CAWSEREQYF; DNA: TGTGCCTGGAGTGAGAGGGAGCAGTACTTC
V: TRBV19; size: -; J: TRBJ1-6; length: 16; D: -; CDR3: CASSNIGGRFNSPLHF; DNA: TGTGCCAGTAGTAACATCGGGGGCCGATTTAATTCACCCCTCCACTTT
V: TRBV7-9; size: -; J: TRBJ1-2; length: 14; D: TRBD1; CDR3: CAGGIPGQGVGYTF; DNA: TGTGCCGGGGGGATTCCGGGACAGGGTGTTGGCTACACCTTC
V: TRBV30; size: -; J: TRBJ1-5; length: 12; D: -; CDR3: CACRDANQPQHF; DNA: TGTGCCTGCAGGGATGCAAATCAGCCCCAGCATTTT
V: TRBV19; size: -; J: TRBJ1-1; length: 15; D: TRBD1; CDR3: CASKDRGLGNTEAFF; DNA: TGTGCCAGTAAAGACAGGGGCCTCGGGAACACTGAAGCTTTCTTT
V: TRBV13; size: -; J: TRBJ2-5; length: 13; D: -; CDR3: CASSLGWEETQYF; DNA: TGTGCCAGCAGCTTAGGGTGGGAGGAGACCCAGTACTTC
V: TRBV7-9; size: -; J: TRBJ1-3; length: 14; D: -; CDR3: CASSSDSSGNTIYF; DNA: TGTGCCAGCAGCTCAGACAGCTCTGGAAACACCATATATTTT
V: TRBV28; size: -; J: TRBJ1-4; length: 13; D: -; CDR3: CARLYRDNEKLFF; DNA: TGTGCCAGGCTCTATAGGGATAATGAAAAACTGTTTTTT
V: TRBV5-4; size: -; J: TRBJ1-3; length: 15; D: -; CDR3: CASSLKGGAGNTIYF; DNA: TGTGCCAGCAGCTTGAAAGGGGGAGCTGGAAACACCATATATTTT
V: TRBV6-6; size: -; J: TRBJ2-7; length: 15; D: -; CDR3: CASGPDYPKYYEQYF; DNA: TGTGCCAGCGGCCCGGACTACCCAAAATACTACGAGCAGTACTTC
V: TRBV18; size: -; J: TRBJ1-1; length: 15; D: -; CDR3: CASHPEVGANTEAFF; DNA: TGTGCCAGCCACCCCGAGGTAGGGGCGAACACTGAAGCTTTCTTT
V: TRBV7-2; size: -; J: TRBJ1-2; length: 13; D: TRBD1; CDR3: CASSFGQGYGYTF; DNA: TGTGCCAGCAGCTTTGGACAGGGATATGGCTACACCTTC
V: TRBV19; size: -; J: TRBJ2-3; length: 14; D: TRBD1; CDR3: CAISDRGGSDTQYF; DNA: TGTGCCATCTCAGACAGGGGGGGCTCAGATACGCAGTATTTT
V: TRBV18; size: -; J: TRBJ2-3; length: 13; D: -; CDR3: CASSPQDTDTQYF; DNA: TGTGCCAGCTCACCACAAGACACAGATACGCAGTATTTT
V: TRBV2; size: -; J: TRBJ1-1; length: 12; D: TRBD1; CDR3: CASSSQGAARFF; DNA: TGTGCCAGCAGTTCCCAGGGGGCCGCAAGGTTCTTT
V: TRBV5-4; size: -; J: TRBJ2-7; length: 14; D: TRBD1; CDR3: CASSRRDRLYEQYF; DNA: TGTGCCAGCAGCCGAAGGGACAGGTTGTACGAGCAGTACTTC
V: TRBV7-8; size: -; J: TRBJ1-2; length: 11; D: -; CDR3: CASSCAYGYTF; DNA: TGTGCCAGCAGCTGTGCCTATGGCTACACCTTC
V: TRBV6-1; size: -; J: TRBJ2-5; length: 14; D: -; CDR3: CASSESPWGETQYF; DNA: TGTGCCAGCAGTGAATCGCCTTGGGGGGAGACCCAGTACTTC
V: TRBV4-1; size: -; J: TRBJ2-5; length: 17; D: -; CDR3: CASSQGGKGLPGETQYF; DNA: TGCGCCAGCAGCCAAGGAGGGAAGGGACTGCCCGGGGAGACCCAGTACTTC
V: TRBV20-1; size: -; J: TRBJ1-1; length: 11; D: -; CDR3: CSARGGTEAFF; DNA: TGCAGTGCTAGAGGAGGTACTGAAGCTTTCTTT
V: TRBV7-9; size: -; J: TRBJ2-1; length: 18; D: -; CDR3: CASSHAWGEVGGFDEQFF; DNA: TGTGCCAGCAGCCACGCGTGGGGAGAGGTGGGAGGCTTTGATGAGCAGTTCTTC
V: TRBV13; size: -; J: TRBJ2-7; length: 12; D: -; CDR3: CASSRGPYEQYF; DNA: TGTGCCAGCAGCCGAGGTCCGTACGAGCAGTACTTC
V: TRBV5-4; size: -; J: TRBJ2-5; length: 13; D: -; CDR3: CASSLQGEETQYF; DNA: TGTGCCAGCAGCTTACAAGGGGAAGAGACCCAGTACTTC
V: TRBV4-2; size: -; J: TRBJ2-1; length: 16; D: -; CDR3: CASSQGLQGNYNEQFF; DNA: TGTGCCAGCAGCCAAGGTCTCCAGGGGAACTACAATGAGCAGTTCTTC
V: TRBV27; size: -; J: TRBJ1-6; length: 16; D: TRBD1; CDR3: CASSTLTGGGNSPLHF; DNA: TGTGCCAGCAGTACCCTCACAGGGGGCGGGAATTCACCCCTCCACTTT
V: TRBV6-1; size: -; J: TRBJ1-5; length: 15; D: -; CDR3: CASSETRQINQPQHF; DNA: TGTGCCAGCAGTGAAACCCGACAGATCAATCAGCCCCAGCATTTT
V: TRBV11-2; size: -; J: TRBJ2-7; length: 14; D: -; CDR3: CASSSLRQAYEQYF; DNA: TGTGCCAGCAGCTCGTTGAGACAGGCGTACGAGCAGTACTTC
V: TRBV6-1; size: once; J: TRBJ1-1; length: 14; D: -; CDR3: CASRSGRADTEAFF; DNA: TGTGCCAGCCGGTCGGGGCGGGCGGACACTGAAGCTTTCTTT
V: TRBV14; size: -; J: TRBJ2-1; length: 17; D: TRBD2; CDR3: CASSQDLQTSGRNEQFF; DNA: TGTGCCAGCAGCCAAGATCTCCAGACTAGCGGGCGCAATGAGCAGTTCTTC
V: TRBV19; size: -; J: TRBJ1-2; length: 15; D: -; CDR3: CASSIYPGGDYGYTF; DNA: TGTGCCAGTAGTATATACCCAGGAGGAGACTATGGCTACACCTTC
V: TRBV30; size: -; J: TRBJ2-2; length: 13; D: -; CDR3: CAWSRLGAGELFF; DNA: TGTGCCTGGAGTAGGCTAGGGGCCGGGGAGCTGTTTTTT
V: TRBV4-1; size: -; J: TRBJ1-5; length: 15; D: TRBD1; CDR3: CASSQGTGRNQPQHF; DNA: TGCGCCAGCAGCCAAGGGACAGGTCGTAATCAGCCCCAGCATTTT
V: TRBV30; size: -; J: TRBJ2-7; length: 12; D: -; CDR3: CAWSDKFYEQYF; DNA: TGTGCCTGGAGTGATAAATTTTACGAGCAGTACTTC
V: TRBV19; size: -; J: TRBJ2-6; length: 14; D: -; CDR3: CASKVNSGANVLTF; DNA: TGTGCCAGTAAGGTTAACTCTGGGGCCAACGTCCTGACTTTC
V: TRBV30; size: -; J: TRBJ1-6; length: 13; D: -; CDR3: CAWSSRDNSPLHF; DNA: TGTGCCTGGAGTAGCCGAGACAATTCACCCCTCCACTTT
V: TRBV11-2; size: -; J: TRBJ2-3; length: 16; D: TRBD1; CDR3: CASSAGTGPSTDTQYF; DNA: TGTGCCAGCAGCGCCGGGACAGGGCCTAGCACAGATACGCAGTATTTT